Below, 11 T cell receptor beta chains from the same sample are listed, as sequenced in a study of blood T cell repertoires in COVID-19. Assay: immunoSEQ multiplex PCR; the TCRdb copy retains only in-frame clones and omits some. Among about 200,000 clones listed, 70% to 90% were seen once. The specimen sequenced was peripheral blood. The receptors were sampled from a man aged 50-59 years with COVID-19, enrolled during active disease.

The chain employs TRBV18 and TRBJ2-1, with D possibly being TRBD1 (6 bases). Trimming took 2 bases from V and 1 from J, leaving 12 bases between them. Germline values: CDR1 KGHSH, CDR2 LQKENI. The CDR3 covers 16 residues. This CDR3 is CASSPSFQGSYNEQFF. The DNA for the CDR3 is TGTGCCAGCTCACCAAGTTTCCAGGGGTCCTACAATGAGCAGTTCTTC. Filled out from reference TRBV18 and TRBJ2-1, the complete variable domain reads NAGVMQNPRHLVRRRGQEARLRCSPMKGHSHVYWYRQLPEEGLKFMVYLQKENIIDESGMPKERFSAEFPKEGPSILRIQQVVRGDSAAYFCASSPSFQGSYNEQFFGPGTRLTVL.

The genes are TRBV4-2 and TRBJ2-4; no clear D. In germline, CDR1 is LGHNA, CDR2 YNFKEQ. Trimming removed 2 bases from V and 8 bases from J, with 10 bases in between. The CDR3 runs 13 residues. The CDR3 nucleotides are TGTGCCAGCAGCCAACAAGACCGGGACATTCAGTACTTC. Amino acid sequence: CASSQQDRDIQYF.

The rearrangement uses TRBV3-1 (or the pseudogene TRBV3-2) and TRBJ1-5, with no clear D. The V and J ends lost 5 bases and 0 bases respectively, with 11 bases between them. The length of the CDR3 is 15 residues. Germline CDR1 LGHDT, CDR2 YNNKEL (reference sequence). The CDR3 nucleotides read TGTGCCAGCAGCGTCCAGGCGGGTAGCAATCAGCCCCAGCATTTT. Its translation: CASSVQAGSNQPQHF.

The gene calls are TRBV7-2 and TRBJ1-1; D not resolved. The germline V and J ends were trimmed by 1 base and 4 bases, with 10 bases remaining between them. Germline CDR1 reads SGHTA; CDR2 reads FQGNSA. The CDR3 covers 14 residues. The CDR3 sequence: CASSLVLITTEAFF. For the CDR3, the DNA is TGTGCCAGCAGCTTAGTACTGATTACCACTGAAGCTTTCTTT.

This clone was observed once. V gene TRBV20-1 combines with J gene TRBJ2-5; no reliable D call. The length of the CDR3 is 11 residues. Germline V CDR1 and CDR2: DFQATT, SNEGSKA (reference sequence). Trimming stripped 2 bases from V and 1 base from J, with 2 bases between. The CDR3: CSARLQETQYF. Here the CDR3 DNA reads TGCAGTGCTAGACTCCAAGAGACCCAGTACTTC.

This clone has a handful of counts. The rearrangement links TRBV5-1 to TRBJ2-3; TRBD2 is a possible D gene (6 bases). Germline-derived CDR1 and CDR2 are SGHRS and YFSETQ. With 1 base removed from V and 1 base from J, the gap between germline ends came to 10 bases. The CDR3 has 15 amino acids. The CDR3 bases are TGCGCCAGCAGCTTGTTTTCGGGGGGCACAGATACGCAGTATTTT. Encoded protein: CASSLFSGGTDTQYF. The full variable domain, rest sourced from reference TRBV5-1 and TRBJ2-3, is KAGVTQTPRYLIKTRGQQVTLSCSPISGHRSVSWYQQTPGQGLQFLFEYFSETQRNKGNFPGRFSGRQFSNSRSEMNVSTLELGDSALYLCASSLFSGGTDTQYFGPGTRLTVL.

This chain connects TRBV11-3 to TRBJ2-3, with D possibly TRBD2 on 5 matching bases. Trimming pared 0 bases from V and 0 bases from J, leaving 7 bases between. There are 15 residues in the CDR3. From germline, CDR1 is SGHNT and CDR2 YENEEA. CDR3 region: CASSLDGGSTDTQYF. CDR3 nucleotides: TGTGCCAGCAGCTTAGATGGAGGCAGCACAGATACGCAGTATTTT. Full variable domain (rest looked up from reference TRBV11-3 and TRBJ2-3): EAGVVQSPRYKIIEKKQPVAFWCNPISGHNTLYWYLQNLGQGPELLIRYENEEAVDDSQLPKDRFSAERLKGVDSTLKIQPAELGDSAVYLCASSLDGGSTDTQYFGPGTRLTVL.

This chain links TRBV7-2 with TRBJ2-7, with D perhaps matching TRBD1 (5 bases). V was cut by 5 bases and J by 6 bases, with 11 bases left in between. This CDR3 region has 12 residues. Germline loops: CDR1 SGHTA, CDR2 FQGNSA. As DNA, the CDR3 is TGTGCCAGCAGCCAGGGCCTTCTCGAGCAGTACTTC. Its translation is CASSQGLLEQYF.

The chain employs TRBV6-2 or TRBV6-3 and TRBJ2-7; TRBD1 matches 9 bases. CDR3 length: 15 residues. Trimming removed 2 bases from V and 2 bases from J; junction bases left unmatched: 4. Germline V gives CDR1 MNHEY, CDR2 SVGEGT. CDR3 amino acids: CASSYDRGITYEQYF. The CDR3, as DNA: TGTGCCAGCAGTTACGACAGGGGGATTACCTACGAGCAGTACTTC.

Notes on this clone: Other DNA variants within this sample encode the same CDR3. The chain joins TRBV10-3 to TRBJ2-6; D unclear. The CDR3 totals 15 residues. Germline V gene data show CDR1 as ENHRY and CDR2 as SYGVKD. The V and J ends lost 0 bases and 0 bases respectively, with 3 bases between them. The CDR3 spells CAISESSSGANVLTF. CDR3 sequence (DNA): TGTGCCATCAGTGAGTCGAGCTCTGGGGCCAACGTCCTGACTTTC.

This clone showed up just once. This chain links TRBV29-1 with TRBJ1-2; D may be TRBD1 (5 bases). The CDR3 totals 13 residues. Trimming took off 7 bases at V and 4 bases at J, with 16 bases between the two ends. Germline CDR1 reads SQVTM; CDR2 reads ANQGSEA. The CDR3 spells CSARGGDLYGYTF. The CDR3 nucleotides are TGCAGCGCTCGGGGCGGGGACCTCTATGGCTACACCTTC.